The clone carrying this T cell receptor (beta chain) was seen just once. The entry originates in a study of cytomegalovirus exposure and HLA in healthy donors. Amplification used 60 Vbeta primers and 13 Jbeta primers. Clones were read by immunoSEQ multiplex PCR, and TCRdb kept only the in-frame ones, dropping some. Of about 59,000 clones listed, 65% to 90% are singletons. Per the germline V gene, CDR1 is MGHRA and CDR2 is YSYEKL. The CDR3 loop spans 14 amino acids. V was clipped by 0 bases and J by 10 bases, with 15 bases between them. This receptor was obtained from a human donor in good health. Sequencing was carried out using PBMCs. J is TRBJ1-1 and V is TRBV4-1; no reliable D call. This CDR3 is CASSQEMDLRGAFF. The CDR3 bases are TGCGCCAGCAGCCAAGAAATGGACCTCCGGGGAGCTTTCTTT.